Presented here are 22 T cell receptor beta chains from one specimen sequenced in a study of cytomegalovirus exposure and HLA in healthy donors. The PCR used 60 Vbeta and 13 Jbeta primers. Some clones are missing from TCRdb's copy, which holds only in-frame ones; the method was immunoSEQ multiplex PCR. The sample consists of fewer than 200,000 clones, roughly four fifths of them appearing once. The material sequenced was PBMCs. These receptors came from a woman aged 30 to 39 in good health and CMV-seronegative.

The V call is TRBV16, the J call TRBJ2-5; D ambiguous. V was cut by 6 bases and J by 0 bases, with 8 bases left in between. The CDR3 is 13 amino acids. Germline V gene lookup returns CDR1 KGHSY and CDR2 FQNENV. In DNA form, the CDR3 reads TGTGCCAGCAGTCGACTGTACCAAGAGACCCAGTACTTC. Translation gives CASSRLYQETQYF.

In this sample, this clone turned up once. The rearrangement joins TRBV7-2 to TRBJ2-5, with D maybe TRBD2 (5 bases). The germline gives CDR1 SGHTA, CDR2 FQGNSA. V was trimmed by 1 base and J by 1 base, leaving 16 bases between them. The CDR3 totals 17 residues. This chain's CDR3 is CASSLGGAGSIQETQYF. CDR3 DNA: TGTGCCAGCAGCTTAGGGGGTGCGGGCTCCATCCAAGAGACCCAGTACTTC.

The chain links TRBV6-6 to TRBJ1-5; D gene unclear. Trimming removed 8 bases at V and 5 bases at J, with 19 bases between. Germline CDR1 MNHNY, CDR2 SVGAGI (reference sequence). The CDR3 extends over 15 amino acids. CDR3 sequence reads: CASHTARDLYQPQHF. CDR3 DNA sequence: TGTGCCAGCCATACCGCGCGAGATCTCTATCAGCCCCAGCATTTT.

V usage is TRBV5-1 and J usage is TRBJ1-4, with 8 bases lining up with TRBD1. This CDR3 is built from 14 residues. CDR1 SGHRS and CDR2 YFSETQ come from the germline V gene. Unmatched junction bases numbered 4, after V lost 7 bases and J lost 2 bases. The CDR3 DNA reads TGCGCCAGCCGCCCAGGGGGCACTAATGAAAAACTGTTTTTT. This encodes CASRPGGTNEKLFF.

The chain couples TRBV7-9 to TRBJ1-2, with 7 bases identical to TRBD1. This CDR3 region has 12 residues. Germline V lookup: CDR1 SEHNR, CDR2 FQNEAQ (reference sequence). DNA for the CDR3: TGTTCCTGCTCCTACAGGGGTGGCGGCTACACCTTC. Residues: CSCSYRGGGYTF.

V gene TRBV9 combines with J gene TRBJ2-3; 9 bases are a match to TRBD2. Per germline, CDR1 SGDLS and CDR2 YYNGEE. CDR3 size: 16 residues. V lost 3 bases and J lost 2; bases outside the gene matches: 7. CDR3 nucleotide sequence: TGTGCCAGCAGCGCCGAGCTAGCGGGGCACACAGATACGCAGTATTTT. It specifies CASSAELAGHTDTQYF.

V is TRBV7-3 and J is TRBJ1-2, with 9 bases identical to TRBD1. J lost 6 bases, V lost 1 base, and 6 bases had no gene match. The CDR3 sequence is 15 residues long. Germline V CDR1 and CDR2: SGHTA, FQGTGA. CDR3 sequence: CASSLNPGQGNGYTF. The CDR3 nucleotides read TGTGCCAGCAGCTTAAATCCGGGACAGGGCAATGGCTACACCTTC.

With respect to this clone: Sequence at one end of the junction differs from germline and may be a read error. The chain is built from TRBV7-9 and TRBJ1-2, with D maybe TRBD1 (5 bases). Looked up from germline, CDR1 is SEHNR and CDR2 is FQNEAQ (reference sequence). This CDR3 region has 16 residues. CDR3: CSSSPRRGGANYGYTF. The CDR3 DNA is TGTTCCAGCTCTCCACGCCGCGGGGGAGCTAACTATGGCTACACCTTC.

This chain connects TRBV6-1 to TRBJ1-4; 7 positions match TRBD1. Losses at the gene ends were 4 bases for V and 4 bases for J; bases not matched to a gene: 6. CDR1 is MNHNS and CDR2 is SASEGT in the germline V gene. The CDR3 runs to 15 residues. DNA for the CDR3: TGTGCCAGCAGTGGACAGGGCAGGGGTAATGAAAAACTGTTTTTT. Protein: CASSGQGRGNEKLFF.

The chain employs TRBV28 and TRBJ2-1; TRBD2 might be the D (7 bases). Germline-derived CDR1 and CDR2 are MDHEN and SYDVKM. The V end lost 3 bases, the J end lost 6 bases, and 27 bases lay between the germline ends. CDR3 length: 19 residues. The CDR3 DNA follows: TGTGCCAGCAGTTTTTCGCCTTTCGGGGGGCCCCCTCGGAGCAATGAGCAGTTCTTC. Translating it yields CASSFSPFGGPPRSNEQFF.

This clone has more than one count but fewer than ten. The chain has TRBV16 and TRBJ1-5; D not resolved. This CDR3 has 15 residues. Germline-derived CDR1 and CDR2 are KGHSY and FQNENV. The V end was cut by 2 bases, the J end by 3 bases, with 11 bases between. The CDR3 loop is CASSQRQAPNQPQHF. CDR3 sequence (DNA): TGTGCCAGCAGCCAAAGGCAGGCACCCAATCAGCCCCAGCATTTT.

This sequence joins TRBV6-5 and TRBJ2-7; 10 bases agree with TRBD2. Per germline, CDR1 MNHEY and CDR2 SVGAGI. The CDR3 loop spans 13 amino acids. The V and J ends lost 6 bases and 3 bases, in that order; junction bases with no gene match: 2. CDR3 DNA sequence: TGTGCCAGCAGCTCTAGCGGGGGCTACGAGCAGTACTTC. Protein sequence: CASSSSGGYEQYF.

The chain employs TRBV11-3 and TRBJ2-1; 13 nucleotides match TRBD2. V gave up 4 bases and J gave up 5 bases; unmatched junction bases: 8. CDR3 length equals 17 residues. The germline CDR1 and CDR2 sequences are SGHNT and YENEEA. The chain's CDR3 is CASSSGTSGTANNEQFF. The CDR3 nucleotides are TGTGCCAGCAGCTCCGGGACTAGCGGGACCGCTAACAATGAGCAGTTCTTC.

The chain joins TRBV7-2 to TRBJ1-1; TRBD1 matches at 8 bases. Germline V gene lookup returns CDR1 SGHTA and CDR2 FQGNSA. CDR3 length: 14 residues. The V and J ends lost 3 bases and 4 bases, in that order; junction bases with no gene match: 4. The CDR3 nucleotides are TGTGCCAGCAGCTTTGGACAGGGAGTCACTGAAGCTTTCTTT. It specifies CASSFGQGVTEAFF.

The gene calls are TRBV28 and TRBJ1-4; D is uncertain. V shed 7 bases and J shed 8 bases, with 11 bases lying between them. This CDR3 comprises 12 residues. In germline, CDR1 is MDHEN, CDR2 SYDVKM. CDR3 amino acids: CASTLGGEKLFF. The CDR3 coding sequence is TGTGCCAGCACTCTAGGAGGAGAAAAACTGTTTTTT.

This chain links TRBV5-4 with TRBJ2-3; D is perhaps TRBD2 (6 bases). Germline loops: CDR1 SGHNT, CDR2 YYREEE (reference sequence). V lost 1 base and J 1 base, leaving 13 bases between the germline ends. The CDR3 has 16 residues. CDR3 protein: CASSLRLGGGTDTQYF. The DNA of the CDR3 is TGTGCCAGCAGCTTGAGACTAGGTGGGGGCACAGATACGCAGTATTTT.

The chain links TRBV13 to TRBJ1-1; TRBD1 aligns across 8 bases. The germline CDR1 and CDR2 sequences are PRHDT and FYEKMQ (reference sequence). The V gene end was trimmed by 5 bases and the J gene end by 0 bases; junction bases not matched to a gene: 5. The CDR3 sequence is 15 residues long. CDR3 sequence (DNA): TGTGCCAGCAGCCTACAGGACAGGGTGAACACTGAAGCTTTCTTT. Amino acids: CASSLQDRVNTEAFF.

J is TRBJ2-1 and V is TRBV5-8; 12 bases are a match to TRBD2. V dropped 2 bases and J dropped 5; count of bases not matched to a gene: 11. The CDR3 loop spans 18 amino acids. Per the germline V gene, CDR1 is SGHTS and CDR2 is YDEGEE. The CDR3 sequence: CASSFGPGTSGRNNEQFF. The CDR3 DNA sequence: TGTGCCAGCAGCTTTGGGCCCGGAACTAGCGGGAGGAACAATGAGCAGTTCTTC.

Comment on this clone: An end of the junction differs from the germline gene, which may be a read error. The chain uses TRBV7-7 and TRBJ2-5, with 8 bases lining up with TRBD1. This CDR3 contains 14 residues. CDR1 SSHAT and CDR2 FNYEAQ come from the germline V gene (reference sequence). CDR3 sequence (DNA): TGTGCTAGCAGCTTCACAGGGGGTCAAGAGACCCAGTACTTC. Translation gives CASSFTGGQETQYF.

The chain is built from TRBV9 and TRBJ2-2, with D maybe TRBD2 (6 bases). Trimming removed 4 bases from V and 7 bases from J, with 17 bases in between. The length of the CDR3 is 15 residues. Per the germline V gene, CDR1 is SGDLS and CDR2 is YYNGEE. CDR3 residues: CASSSHGSSDGELFF. The CDR3 nucleotides read TGTGCCAGCAGCTCGCACGGGAGCAGTGACGGGGAGCTGTTTTTT.

The V and J genes are TRBV28 and TRBJ1-2; D remains unclear. The V gene's germline CDR1 is MDHEN and CDR2 SYDVKM. The V and J ends lost 6 bases and 4 bases respectively, with 6 bases between them. The CDR3 consists of 11 residues. The CDR3: CASRLSYGYTF. For the CDR3, the DNA is TGTGCCAGCAGGCTATCCTATGGCTACACCTTC.

The chain uses TRBV7-3 and TRBJ2-1; 8 bases agree with TRBD1. The V gene's germline CDR1 is SGHTA and CDR2 FQGTGA. The V gene end was trimmed by 5 bases and the J gene end by 7 bases; junction bases not matched to a gene: 10. The CDR3 loop spans 15 amino acids. The CDR3 region has the DNA TGTGCCAGCAGCCTCAGGGGGCCCATTGGTAATGAGCAGTTCTTC. It encodes CASSLRGPIGNEQFF.